One sample yielded the 2 T cell receptor beta chains listed below, sequenced in a study of a mutant IDH1 vaccine in newly diagnosed glioma. Sequenced by immunoSEQ multiplex PCR; TCRdb stores in-frame clones only, minus some. The repertoire consists of approximately 70,000 clones, with more than 65% occurring once and the leading ten covering more than 6.5%. Time point defined: baseline, week 1 (first vaccination visit). Stated treatment: pre-vaccination baseline after standard-of-care therapy. This specimen consisted of PBMCs, obtained from a glioma patient treated with radiotherapy, temozolomide or both. The receptors were sampled from a man over 45 with glioma.

The chain recombines TRBV27 with TRBJ1-4, with D maybe TRBD1 (5 bases). Germline CDR1 MNHEY, CDR2 SMNVEV (reference sequence). The CDR3 runs 15 residues. Trimming cost V 0 bases and J 8 bases, with 13 bases left between them. The CDR3 nucleotides are TGTGCCAGCAGTTTATCGCGGGGAGGGGTGGAAAAACTGTTTTTT. This gives the protein CASSLSRGGVEKLFF.

This clone has only a few counts. The chain combines TRBV7-9 with TRBJ1-1, with 7 bases identical to TRBD1. Germline CDR1 SEHNR, CDR2 FQNEAQ (reference sequence). The V segment lost 4 bases and the J segment 11 bases; nucleotides outside the gene matches: 4. This CDR3 has 11 residues. The CDR3 region has the DNA TGTGCCAGCAGCTCACAGGGGACGGCTTTCTTT. Encoded protein: CASSSQGTAFF.